The clone carrying this TCR beta chain has more than one count but fewer than ten. Antigen: not known. Trimming removed 4 bases at V and 4 bases at J, with 11 bases between. The CDR3 is 14 residues long. Germline V gene data show CDR1 as SGHKS and CDR2 as YYEKEE (reference sequence). The PCR employed 60 Vbeta primers together with 13 Jbeta primers. Generated by immunoSEQ multiplex PCR, the TCRdb table keeps only in-frame clones and is missing some. The sample lists about 97,000 clones, over 8% occurring once. The data belong to a study of cytomegalovirus exposure and HLA in healthy donors. Whole-study context: Earlier, about 179 million T cells were analyzed, and approximately 110 million unique TCR beta sequences were found among them. Counted in an early data release were 75 million to 85 million unique TCRs from HLA-typed donors.

Whole-study findings and limits: 87-base-pair reads could not separate some V segments, including TRBV6-2 and TRBV6-3. Relative to the approximately 700-donor mean, N-insertions were reportedly fewer in an Asian-associated ancestry cluster in a later analysis.

Sequencing was performed on PBMCs. The chain uses TRBV5-5 and TRBJ1-4; unclear D gene. This clonotype was sampled from a man in his fifties or sixties in good health and CMV-seropositive. The CDR3, as DNA: TGTGCCAGCAGCCTCCGGGAATATAATGAAAAACTGTTTTTT. Translation gives CASSLREYNEKLFF.